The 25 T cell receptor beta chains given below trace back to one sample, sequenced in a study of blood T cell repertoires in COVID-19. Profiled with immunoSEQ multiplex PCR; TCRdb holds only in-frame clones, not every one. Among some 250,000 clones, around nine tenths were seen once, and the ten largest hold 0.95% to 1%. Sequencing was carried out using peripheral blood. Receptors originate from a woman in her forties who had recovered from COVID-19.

This chain's CDR3 is CASSPGPGQGGRVTGELFF. The CDR3 nucleotides are TGTGCCAGCAGCCCAGGCCCGGGCCAAGGCGGGAGGGTGACCGGGGAGCTGTTTTTT. The chain links TRBV21-1 to TRBJ2-2; the table gives TRBD2 as D, unverified against the DNA. TRBV21-1 is a listed pseudogene. The CDR3 sequence is 19 residues long.

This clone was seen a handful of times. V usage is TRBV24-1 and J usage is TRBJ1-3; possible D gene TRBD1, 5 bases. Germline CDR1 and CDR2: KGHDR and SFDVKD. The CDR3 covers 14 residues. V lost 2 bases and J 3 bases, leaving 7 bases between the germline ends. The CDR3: CATSDSRVGNTIYF. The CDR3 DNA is TGTGCCACCAGTGATTCCAGGGTTGGAAACACCATATATTTT.

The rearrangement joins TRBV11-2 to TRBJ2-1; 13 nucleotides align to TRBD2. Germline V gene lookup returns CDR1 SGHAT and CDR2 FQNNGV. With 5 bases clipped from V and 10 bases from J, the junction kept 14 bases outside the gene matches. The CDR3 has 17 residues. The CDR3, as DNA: TGTGCCAGCAGCCTAAAGGTTCTGGGGACTAGCGGGGTAGAGCAGTTCTTC. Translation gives CASSLKVLGTSGVEQFF. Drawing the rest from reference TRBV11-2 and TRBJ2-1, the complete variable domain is EAGVAQSPRYKIIEKRQSVAFWCNPISGHATLYWYQQILGQGPKLLIQFQNNGVVDDSQLPKDRFSAERLKGVDSTLKIQPAKLEDSAVYLCASSLKVLGTSGVEQFFGPGTRLTVL.

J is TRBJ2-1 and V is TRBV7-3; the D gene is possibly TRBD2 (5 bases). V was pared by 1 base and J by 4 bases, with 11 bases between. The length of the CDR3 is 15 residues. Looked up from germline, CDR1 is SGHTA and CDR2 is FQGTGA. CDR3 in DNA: TGTGCCAGCAGCTTAAGTGGGAGCCCATACAATGAGCAGTTCTTC. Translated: CASSLSGSPYNEQFF.

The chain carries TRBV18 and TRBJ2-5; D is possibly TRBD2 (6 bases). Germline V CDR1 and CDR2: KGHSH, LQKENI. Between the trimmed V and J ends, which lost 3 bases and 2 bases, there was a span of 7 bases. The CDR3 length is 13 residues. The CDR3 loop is CASSPAGQETQYF. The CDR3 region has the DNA TGTGCCAGCTCACCTGCGGGACAAGAGACCCAGTACTTC. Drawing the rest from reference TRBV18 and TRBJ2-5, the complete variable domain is NAGVMQNPRHLVRRRGQEARLRCSPMKGHSHVYWYRQLPEEGLKFMVYLQKENIIDESGMPKERFSAEFPKEGPSILRIQQVVRGDSAAYFCASSPAGQETQYFGPGTRLLVL.

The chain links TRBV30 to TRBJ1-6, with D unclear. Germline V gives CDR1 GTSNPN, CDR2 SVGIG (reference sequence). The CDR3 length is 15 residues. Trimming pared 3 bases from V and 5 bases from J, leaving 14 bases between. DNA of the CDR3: TGTGCCTGGAGCCTGTTGGGGAGAGATAATTCACCCCTCCACTTT. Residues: CAWSLLGRDNSPLHF.

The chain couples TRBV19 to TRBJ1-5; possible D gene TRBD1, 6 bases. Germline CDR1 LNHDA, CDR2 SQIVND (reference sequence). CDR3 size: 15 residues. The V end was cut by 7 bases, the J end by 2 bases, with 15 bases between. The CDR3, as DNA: TGTGCCAGTACCAAGACAGGAGTCGGCAATCAGCCCCAGCATTTT. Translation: CASTKTGVGNQPQHF.

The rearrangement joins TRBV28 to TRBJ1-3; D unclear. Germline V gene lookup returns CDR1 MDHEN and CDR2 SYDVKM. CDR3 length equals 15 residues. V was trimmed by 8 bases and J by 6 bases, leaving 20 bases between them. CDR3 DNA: TGTGCCAGCCAAAATCCCACAGAATTCTTAAACACCATATATTTT. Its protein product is CASQNPTEFLNTIYF.

DNA of the CDR3: TGTGCCTGGAGTACTCCTGGGCCTGAAGCTTTCTTT. The encoded protein is CAWSTPGPEAFF. The chain joins TRBV30 to TRBJ1-1, with D unclear. Germline assignment: CDR1 GTSNPN and CDR2 SVGIG (reference sequence). The length of the CDR3 is 12 residues. V lost 2 bases to trimming and J lost 6 bases, with 10 bases between them. Based on the CDR3 plus reference TRBV30 and TRBJ1-1, the full variable domain is SQTIHQWPATLVQPVGSPLSLECTVEGTSNPNLYWYRQAAGRGLQLLFYSVGIGQISSEVPQNLSASRPQDRQFILSSKKLLLSDSGFYLCAWSTPGPEAFFGQGTRLTVV.

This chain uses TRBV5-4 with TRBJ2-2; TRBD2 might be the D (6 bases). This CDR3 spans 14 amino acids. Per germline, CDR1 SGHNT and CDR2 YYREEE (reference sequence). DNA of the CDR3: TGTGCTACTCGCGCTAGCGCAAACACCGGGGAGCTGTTTTTT. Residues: CATRASANTGELFF.

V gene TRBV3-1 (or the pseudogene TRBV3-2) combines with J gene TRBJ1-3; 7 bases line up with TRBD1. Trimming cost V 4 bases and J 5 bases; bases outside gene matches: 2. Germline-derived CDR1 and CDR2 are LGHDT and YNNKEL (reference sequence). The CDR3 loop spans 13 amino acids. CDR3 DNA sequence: TGTGCCAGCAGCCGGGACAGTAGAAACACCATATATTTT. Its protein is CASSRDSRNTIYF.

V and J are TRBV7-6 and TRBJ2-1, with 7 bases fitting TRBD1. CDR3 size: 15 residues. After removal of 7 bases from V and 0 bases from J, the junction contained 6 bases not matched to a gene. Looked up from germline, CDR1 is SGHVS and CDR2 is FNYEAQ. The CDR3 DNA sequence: TGTGCCAGCATCGACAGGGCCCCCTCCTACAATGAGCAGTTCTTC. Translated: CASIDRAPSYNEQFF.

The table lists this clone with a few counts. CDR3 DNA sequence: TGTGCCAGCAGCTTAGGACTAGCGGGGGAGCAGTACTTC. Translated: CASSLGLAGEQYF. The chain couples TRBV7-9 to TRBJ2-7; 11 bases line up with TRBD2. The CDR3 totals 13 residues. Germline CDR1 is SEHNR and CDR2 is FQNEAQ (reference sequence). The V gene end was trimmed by 1 base and the J gene end by 7 bases; junction bases not matched to a gene: 0.

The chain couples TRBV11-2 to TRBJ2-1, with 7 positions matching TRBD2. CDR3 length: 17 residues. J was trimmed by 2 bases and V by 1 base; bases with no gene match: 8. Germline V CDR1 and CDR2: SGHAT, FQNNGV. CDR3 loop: CASSLGPAGVTYNEQFF. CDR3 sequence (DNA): TGTGCCAGCAGCTTAGGGCCCGCGGGAGTAACCTACAATGAGCAGTTCTTC.

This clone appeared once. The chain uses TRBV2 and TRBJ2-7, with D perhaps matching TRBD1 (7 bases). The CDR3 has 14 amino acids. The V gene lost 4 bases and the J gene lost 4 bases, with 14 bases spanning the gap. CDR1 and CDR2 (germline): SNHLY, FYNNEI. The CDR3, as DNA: TGTGCCAGCAGTGTGACAGGGCGGGATTACGAGCAGTACTTC. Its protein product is CASSVTGRDYEQYF.

As DNA, the CDR3 is TGTGCCAGTAGTATAGTAGGACAGCTTATGAACACTGAAGCTTTCTTT. Translated, it gives CASSIVGQLMNTEAFF. V is TRBV19 and J is TRBJ1-1; TRBD1 might be the D (6 bases). This CDR3 has 16 residues. The germline V gene has CDR1 LNHDA and CDR2 SQIVND (reference sequence). V was clipped by 1 base and J by 0 bases, with 12 bases between them.

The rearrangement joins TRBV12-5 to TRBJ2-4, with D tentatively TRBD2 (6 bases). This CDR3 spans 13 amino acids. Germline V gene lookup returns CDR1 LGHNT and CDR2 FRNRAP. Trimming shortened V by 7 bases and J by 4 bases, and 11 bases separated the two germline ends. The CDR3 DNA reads TGTGCTAGTGCCCCGGGGGTAAAAAACATTCAGTACTTC. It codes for CASAPGVKNIQYF. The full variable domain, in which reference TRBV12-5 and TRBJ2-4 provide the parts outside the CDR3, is DARVTQTPRHKVTEMGQEVTMRCQPILGHNTVFWYRQTMMQGLELLAYFRNRAPLDDSGMPKDRFSAEMPDATLATLKIQPSEPRDSAVYFCASAPGVKNIQYFGAGTRLSVL.

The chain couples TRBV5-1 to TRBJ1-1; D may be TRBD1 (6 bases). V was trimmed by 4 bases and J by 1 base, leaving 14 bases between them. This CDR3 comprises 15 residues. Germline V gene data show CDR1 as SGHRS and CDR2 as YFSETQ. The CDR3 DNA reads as TGCGCCAGCAGCACCCTGACAGGAGCGAACACTGAAGCTTTCTTT. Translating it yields CASSTLTGANTEAFF.

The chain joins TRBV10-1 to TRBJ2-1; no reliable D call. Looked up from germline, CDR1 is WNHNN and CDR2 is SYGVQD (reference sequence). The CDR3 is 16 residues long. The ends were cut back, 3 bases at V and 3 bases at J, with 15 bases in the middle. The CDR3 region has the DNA TGCGCCAGCAGTGACTCCGTGGGCCCAGACTACAATGAGCAGTTCTTC. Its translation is CASSDSVGPDYNEQFF.

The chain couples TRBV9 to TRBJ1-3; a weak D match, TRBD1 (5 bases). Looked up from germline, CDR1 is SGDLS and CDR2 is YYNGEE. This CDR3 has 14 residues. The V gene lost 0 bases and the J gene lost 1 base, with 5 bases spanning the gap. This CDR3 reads CASSVGTSGNTIYF. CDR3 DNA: TGTGCCAGCAGCGTAGGGACATCTGGAAACACCATATATTTT.

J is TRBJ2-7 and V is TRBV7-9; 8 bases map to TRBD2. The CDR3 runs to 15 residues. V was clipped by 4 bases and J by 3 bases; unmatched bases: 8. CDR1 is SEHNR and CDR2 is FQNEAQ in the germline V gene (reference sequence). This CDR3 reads CASSWASGSHYEQYF. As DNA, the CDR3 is TGTGCCAGCAGCTGGGCCAGCGGGAGTCACTACGAGCAGTACTTC.

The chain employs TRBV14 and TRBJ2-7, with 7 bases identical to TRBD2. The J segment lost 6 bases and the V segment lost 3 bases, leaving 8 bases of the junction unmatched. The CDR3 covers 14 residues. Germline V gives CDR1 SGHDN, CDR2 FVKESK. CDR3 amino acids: CASSQGGSGAEQYF. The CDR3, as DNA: TGTGCCAGCAGCCAGGGAGGGTCCGGGGCCGAGCAGTACTTC.

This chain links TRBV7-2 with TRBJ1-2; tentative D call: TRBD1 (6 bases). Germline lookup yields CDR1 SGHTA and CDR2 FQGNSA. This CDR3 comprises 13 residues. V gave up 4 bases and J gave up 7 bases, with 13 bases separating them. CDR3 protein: CASSSGGGGGYTF. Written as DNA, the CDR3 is TGTGCCAGCAGCTCCGGGGGCGGGGGTGGCTACACCTTC. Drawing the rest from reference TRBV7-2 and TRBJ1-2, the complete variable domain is GAGVSQSPSNKVTEKGKDVELRCDPISGHTALYWYRQSLGQGLEFLIYFQGNSAPDKSGLPSDRFSAERTGGSVSTLTIQRTQQEDSAVYLCASSSGGGGGYTFGSGTRLTVV.

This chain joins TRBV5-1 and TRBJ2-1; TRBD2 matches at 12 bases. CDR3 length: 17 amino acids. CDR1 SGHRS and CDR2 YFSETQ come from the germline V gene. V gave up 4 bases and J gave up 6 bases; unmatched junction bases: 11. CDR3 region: CASSPGLAGPMLNEQFF. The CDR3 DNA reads TGCGCCAGCAGCCCCGGACTAGCGGGACCCATGCTCAATGAGCAGTTCTTC.

The CDR3, as DNA: TGTGCCAGTAGGGGGGGACTAGCGGTCTACAATGAGCAGTTCTTC. Translating gives CASRGGLAVYNEQFF. V usage is TRBV19 and J usage is TRBJ2-1; 11 bases line up with TRBD2. Germline CDR1 LNHDA, CDR2 SQIVND (reference sequence). Trimming took 6 bases from V and 3 from J; bases not matched to a gene: 4. This CDR3 region has 15 residues. The full variable domain, rest sourced from reference TRBV19 and TRBJ2-1, is DGGITQSPKYLFRKEGQNVTLSCEQNLNHDAMYWYRQDPGQGLRLIYYSQIVNDFQKGDIAEGYSVSREKKESFPLTVTSAQKNPTAFYLCASRGGLAVYNEQFFGPGTRLTVL.